This TCR beta chain was retrieved from a study of blood T cell repertoires in COVID-19. Study in general: Some COVID-19 samples were acute and others convalescent; all came from the United States, Italy and Spain. Sample material is recorded as cDNA or gDNA derived from T cells, B-cell-depleted T cells, or PBMCs.

V lost 0 bases and J lost 4; bases outside the gene matches: 6. CDR3 length: 17 residues. Germline-derived CDR1 and CDR2 are SGHTA and FQGNSA. As processed by the authors: Reference gene primer amplification yielded estimated nucleated cell counts. TCRdb's copy holds only in-frame clones and misses some; the assay was immunoSEQ multiplex PCR. Clone size and V and J calls were adopted from that table, with D and trimming inferred from the DNA. Of around 200,000 clones listed, around 88% are singletons. This rearrangement joins TRBV7-2 to TRBJ2-3; 11 bases agree with TRBD2. The sequencing sample was made of peripheral blood. The origin of this receptor is a man between 50 and 59 years old with active or convalescent COVID-19. CDR3 sequence (DNA): TGTGCCAGCAGCTTAGCCCCTTTAGCGGGGGGGCCAGATACGCAGTATTTT. It is translated as CASSLAPLAGGPDTQYF.